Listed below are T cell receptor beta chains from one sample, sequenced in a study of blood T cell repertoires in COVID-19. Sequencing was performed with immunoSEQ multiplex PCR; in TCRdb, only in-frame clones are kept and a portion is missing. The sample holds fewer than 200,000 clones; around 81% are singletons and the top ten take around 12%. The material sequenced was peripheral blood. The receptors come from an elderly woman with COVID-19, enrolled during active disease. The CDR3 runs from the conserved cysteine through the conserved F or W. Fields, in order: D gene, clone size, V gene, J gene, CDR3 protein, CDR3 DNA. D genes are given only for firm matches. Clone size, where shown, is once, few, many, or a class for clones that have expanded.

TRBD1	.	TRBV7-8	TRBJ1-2	CASSATGVGIYGYTF	TGTGCCAGCAGCGCGACAGGGGTAGGAATCTATGGCTACACCTTC
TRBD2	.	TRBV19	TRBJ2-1	CASSSRRTSGLTGEQFF	TGTGCCAGTAGTTCACGTCGGACTAGCGGACTTACGGGCGAGCAGTTCTTC
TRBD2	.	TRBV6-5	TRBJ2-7	CASSRGASGSYEQYF	TGTGCCAGCTCCCGGGGAGCTAGCGGCTCCTACGAGCAGTACTTC
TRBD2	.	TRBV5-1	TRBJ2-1	CASSLAGRAGNEQFF	TGCGCCAGCAGCTTGGCCGGGAGGGCGGGGAATGAGCAGTTCTTC
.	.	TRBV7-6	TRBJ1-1	CASSLEGAGMNTEAFF	TGTGCCAGCAGCTTAGAAGGGGCAGGGATGAACACTGAAGCTTTCTTT
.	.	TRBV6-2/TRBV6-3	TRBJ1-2	CASSPGTYYGYTF	TGTGCCAGCAGTCCCGGGACATACTATGGCTACACCTTC
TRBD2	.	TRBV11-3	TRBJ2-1	CASSPGLAGVSYNEQFF	TGTGCCAGCAGCCCCGGACTAGCGGGAGTTTCGTACAATGAGCAGTTCTTC
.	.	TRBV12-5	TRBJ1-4	CASGLKVGGRSNEKLFF	TGTGCTAGTGGTTTGAAGGTGGGGGGGCGTTCGAATGAAAAACTGTTTTTT
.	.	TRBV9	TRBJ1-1	CASSVERPGRGNTEAFF	TGTGCCAGCAGCGTAGAAAGGCCCGGGCGGGGAAACACTGAAGCTTTCTTT
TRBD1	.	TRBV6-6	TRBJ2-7	CASKTTGGVYEQYF	TGTGCCAGCAAAACGACAGGGGGCGTCTACGAGCAGTACTTC
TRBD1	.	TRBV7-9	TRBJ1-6	CASSRDRVGNSPLHF	TGTGCCAGCAGCCGTGACAGGGTGGGAAATTCACCCCTCCACTTT
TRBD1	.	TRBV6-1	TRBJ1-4	CASNPQGEGKLFF	TGTGCCAGCAACCCACAGGGGGAGGGAAAACTGTTTTTT
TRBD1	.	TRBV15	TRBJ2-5	CATRDRGQETQYF	TGTGCCACCCGTGACAGGGGCCAAGAGACCCAGTACTTC
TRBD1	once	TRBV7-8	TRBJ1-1	CASHDRVLDTEAFF	TGTGCCAGTCACGACAGGGTCCTGGACACTGAAGCTTTCTTT
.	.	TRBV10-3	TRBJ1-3	CAISELDYLSGSGNTIYF	TGTGCCATCAGTGAGTTGGACTACCTTTCGGGTAGTGGAAACACCATATATTTT
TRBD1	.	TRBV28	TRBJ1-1	CASSLRTGWNTEAFF	TGTGCCAGCAGTCTGAGGACAGGATGGAACACTGAAGCTTTCTTT
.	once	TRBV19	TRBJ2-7	CASSPALFSSYEQYF	TGTGCCAGTAGTCCTGCGCTATTTAGCTCCTACGAGCAGTACTTC
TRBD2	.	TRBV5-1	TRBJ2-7	CASRLEGRGTYEQYF	TGCGCCAGCCGTCTGGAGGGGCGGGGGACCTACGAGCAGTACTTC
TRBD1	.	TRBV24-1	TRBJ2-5	CATSAGRGETQYF	TGTGCCACCAGTGCCGGCAGGGGGGAGACCCAGTACTTC
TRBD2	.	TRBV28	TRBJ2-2	CASEGTSATNTGELFF	TGTGCCAGTGAGGGAACTAGCGCTACGAACACCGGGGAGCTGTTTTTT
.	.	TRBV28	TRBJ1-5	CASSSLAGSNQPQHF	TGTGCCAGCAGTTCCCTGGCAGGGAGCAATCAGCCCCAGCATTTT
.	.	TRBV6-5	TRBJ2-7	CASKAPGSREQYF	TGTGCCAGCAAAGCCCCAGGGTCGAGGGAGCAGTACTTC
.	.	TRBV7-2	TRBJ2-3	CASSLQGLVDTQYF	TGTGCCAGCAGCTTACAGGGGCTGGTAGATACGCAGTATTTT
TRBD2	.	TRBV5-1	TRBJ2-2	CASSTSPAGEAGELFF	TGCGCCAGCAGCACCTCACCCGCGGGAGAAGCCGGGGAGCTGTTTTTT
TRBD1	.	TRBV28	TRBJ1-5	CASSGQGRGLFGLSNQPQHF	TGTGCCAGCAGTGGTCAGGGCAGGGGGTTGTTCGGTTTAAGCAATCAGCCCCAGCATTTT
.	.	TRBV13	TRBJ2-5	CASSLGRGLETQYF	TGTGCCAGCAGCTTAGGGCGGGGGCTCGAGACCCAGTACTTC
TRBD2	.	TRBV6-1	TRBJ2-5	CASSELAGEETQYF	TGTGCCAGCAGTGAACTAGCGGGAGAAGAGACCCAGTACTTC
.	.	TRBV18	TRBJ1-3	CASSPAGRSGNTIYF	TGTGCCAGCTCACCCGCAGGGAGGTCTGGAAACACCATATATTTT
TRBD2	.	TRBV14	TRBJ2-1	CASSQDLGLAGYNEQFF	TGTGCCAGCAGCCAAGATCTGGGACTAGCGGGCTACAATGAGCAGTTCTTC
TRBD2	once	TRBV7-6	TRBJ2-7	CASSPRGSGDYEQYF	TGTGCCAGCAGCCCCCGGGGTAGCGGGGACTACGAGCAGTACTTC
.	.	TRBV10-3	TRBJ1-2	CAISESGGPGYTF	TGTGCCATCAGTGAGTCGGGGGGTCCTGGCTACACCTTC
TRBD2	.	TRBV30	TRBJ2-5	CAWSVRGGETQYF	TGTGCCTGGAGTGTACGCGGGGGAGAGACCCAGTACTTC
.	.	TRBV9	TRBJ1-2	CASSVATGINYGYTF	TGTGCCAGCAGCGTAGCTACAGGAATCAACTATGGCTACACCTTC
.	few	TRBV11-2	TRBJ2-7	CASSPQTRSEQYF	TGTGCCAGCAGCCCGCAGACTAGGAGTGAGCAGTACTTC
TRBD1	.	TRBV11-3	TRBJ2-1	CASSLGSGGMNEQFF	TGTGCCAGCAGCTTAGGCTCAGGGGGTATGAATGAGCAGTTCTTC
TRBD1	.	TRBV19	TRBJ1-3	CASSIGQAWRSGNTIYF	TGTGCCAGTAGTATCGGACAGGCCTGGAGGTCTGGAAACACCATATATTTT
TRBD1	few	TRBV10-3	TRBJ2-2	CAISESSQGAGELFF	TGTGCCATCAGTGAGTCGAGCCAGGGGGCCGGGGAGCTGTTTTTT
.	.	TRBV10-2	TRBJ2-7	CASSDPAGEQYF	TGCGCCAGCAGTGATCCAGCGGGCGAGCAGTACTTC